A selection of T cell receptor beta chains follows, all from one sample in a study of blood T cells in healthy people across ages. TCRdb independently ran MiXCR on the 5' RACE reads; one entry per CDR3 protein. The sample lists about 1,800,000 distinct CDR3 sequences, about 28% occurring once. Specimen: blood. Every receptor here comes from a woman in her twenties or thirties in good health. Both conserved end residues are part of each CDR3. Fields, in order: J gene, D gene, clone size, V gene, CDR3 protein, CDR3 DNA. D genes are given only for firm matches. Where a row states a size, it is once, few, many or the class of an expanded clone; other rows omit it.

TRBJ2-5 - - TRBV30 CAWSVGDLAHQETQYF TGTGCCTGGAGTGTGGGTGATTTAGCACACCAAGAGACCCAGTACTTC
TRBJ2-7 TRBD2 - TRBV2 CASSGRAGGSSYEQYF TGTGCCAGCAGTGGGCGCGCCGGCGGGAGCTCCTACGAGCAGTACTTC
TRBJ2-5 TRBD2 - TRBV20-1 CSARDLEREETQYF TGCAGTGCTAGAGATTTAGAGCGGGAGGAGACCCAGTACTTC
TRBJ2-7 - few TRBV5-1 CASSLSVGPSTEQYF TGCGCCAGCAGCTTGTCGGTAGGCCCCTCAACCGAGCAGTACTTC
TRBJ1-2 - - TRBV6-2/TRBV6-3 CASSIQRGGYTF TGTGCCAGCAGTATCCAAAGAGGCGGCTACACCTTC
TRBJ2-7 - few TRBV28 CASRQGRTSEQYF TGTGCCAGCAGACAGGGACGGACCTCCGAGCAGTACTTC
TRBJ2-3 - few TRBV4-3 CASSRSGSDTQYF TGCGCCAGCAGCCGATCTGGGTCGGATACGCAGTATTTT
TRBJ2-7 - - TRBV12-3/TRBV12-4 CASSLGKPTYEQYF TGTGCCAGCAGTTTGGGAAAACCAACTTACGAGCAGTACTTC
TRBJ2-5 - many TRBV20-1 CSARDAAVETQYF TGCAGTGCTAGAGATGCTGCGGTGGAGACCCAGTACTTC
TRBJ2-7 - - TRBV12-3/TRBV12-4 CASSFRGIEQYF TGTGCCAGCAGTTTCCGGGGGATCGAGCAGTACTTC
TRBJ1-6 - - TRBV10-3 CATRSSEDSPLHF TGTGCCACCCGTAGCTCCGAGGATTCACCCCTCCACTTT
TRBJ1-1 - - TRBV14 CASSHLGRVRAFF TGTGCCAGCAGCCACCTAGGAAGGGTTCGAGCTTTCTTT
TRBJ2-1 TRBD2 few TRBV5-1 CASSSAGGKFF TGCGCCAGCAGCTCAGCGGGGGGGAAGTTCTTC
TRBJ2-5 - many TRBV7-7 CASSLAPQGQETQYF TGTGCCAGCAGCTTAGCCCCGCAGGGGCAAGAGACCCAGTACTTC
TRBJ1-1 - few TRBV10-2 CASSESGAQVAALRSAEAFF TGCGCCAGCAGTGAGTCGGGGGCACAGGTCGCGGCACTAAGAAGCGCTGAAGCTTTCTTT
TRBJ2-1 TRBD2 many TRBV28 CASRLSGRVTWQFF TGTGCCAGCAGACTTAGCGGGAGGGTCACGTGGCAGTTCTTC
TRBJ2-5 - - TRBV3-1 CASGRLGWGGFGQTQYF TGTGCCAGCGGACGACTAGGATGGGGGGGCTTCGGGCAGACCCAGTACTTC
TRBJ1-1 - many TRBV5-1 CASSLDGGGTEAFF TGTGCCAGCAGTTTAGATGGAGGGGGCACTGAAGCTTTCTTT
TRBJ1-2 - - TRBV15 CATVQSPQGFYGYTF TGTGCCACCGTCCAGAGCCCCCAGGGGTTCTACGGCTACACCTTC
TRBJ2-5 TRBD1 - TRBV2 CASYPRTGQETQYF TGTGCCAGCTATCCCAGGACAGGGCAAGAGACCCAGTACTTC
TRBJ1-4 - - TRBV7-2 CASTTGGAANEKLFF TGTGCCAGCACCACAGGCGGGGCGGCTAATGAAAAACTGTTTTTT
TRBJ2-1 TRBD2 - TRBV29-1 CSVVDSGNFSYNEQFF TGCAGCGTTGTGGATAGCGGGAATTTTTCCTACAATGAGCAGTTCTTC
TRBJ1-4 - few TRBV5-1 CASSLVAGASSEKLFF TGCGCCAGCAGCTTAGTTGCGGGGGCATCTAGTGAAAAACTGTTTTTT
TRBJ1-3 - - TRBV12-3/TRBV12-4 CASSMDSSSGNTIYF TGTGCCAGCAGCATGGACAGTTCCTCTGGAAACACCATATATTTT
TRBJ1-4 - - TRBV3-1 CASRSGNPEKLFF TGTGCCAGCAGATCCGGGAACCCCGAAAAACTGTTTTTT
TRBJ2-7 - - TRBV29-1 CSVCPFRGARDEQYF TGCAGCGTTTGTCCCTTTCGCGGGGCCCGTGACGAGCAGTACTTC
TRBJ2-2 - few TRBV25-1 CATLDQNTGELFF TGTGCCACATTGGACCAAAACACCGGGGAGCTGTTTTTT
TRBJ2-5 - - TRBV18 CASSPRSSETQYF TGTGCCAGCTCACCACGCTCCTCGGAGACCCAGTACTTC
TRBJ1-6 - - TRBV2 CASSEQDAGNNSPLHF TGTGCCAGCAGTGAACAGGATGCGGGTAATAATTCACCCCTCCACTTT
TRBJ2-7 - once TRBV18 CASSPGQNAYEQYF TGTGCCAGCTCACCTGGACAGAACGCCTACGAGCAGTACTTC
TRBJ1-1 - - TRBV7-8 CASSYKQVGVAFF TGTGCCAGCAGCTACAAGCAGGTTGGGGTAGCTTTCTTT
TRBJ2-2 - - TRBV10-2 CASSTRTDSTNTGELFF TGTGCCAGCAGTACGAGAACTGACTCGACGAACACCGGGGAGCTGTTTTTT
TRBJ1-4 TRBD1 few TRBV25-1 CASNQGEVWDEKLFF TGTGCCAGCAATCAGGGGGAGGTATGGGATGAAAAACTGTTTTTT
TRBJ2-1 - - TRBV20-1 CSTGGNYNEQFF TGCAGTACGGGCGGAAACTACAATGAGCAGTTCTTC
TRBJ2-7 - many TRBV29-1 CSVEGGNDEQYF TGCAGCGTTGAAGGTGGGAACGACGAGCAGTACTTC
TRBJ2-1 TRBD1 few TRBV5-4 CASSQPQGAVDEQFF TGTGCCAGCAGCCAACCTCAGGGGGCGGTCGATGAGCAGTTCTTC
TRBJ2-3 - few TRBV6-4 CASSVQVTSDTQYF TGTGCCAGCAGTGTACAGGTTACAAGCGATACGCAGTATTTT
TRBJ2-7 TRBD1 many TRBV27 CASSSQQGTGTYEQYF TGTGCCAGCAGTTCCCAACAGGGGACAGGGACCTACGAGCAGTACTTC
TRBJ1-2 - few TRBV20-1 CSARVGRPGYGYTF TGCAGTGCTAGAGTTGGGAGGCCAGGCTATGGCTACACCTTC
TRBJ2-3 TRBD2 few TRBV10-3 CAISGASGGYTDTQYF TGTGCCATCAGTGGGGCTAGCGGGGGGTATACAGATACGCAGTATTTT
TRBJ1-1 - few TRBV7-2 CASSLDGTTEAFF TGTGCCAGCAGCTTAGATGGTACCACTGAAGCTTTCTTT
TRBJ2-5 - few TRBV4-2 CASSQGGGAQETQYF TGTGCCAGCAGCCAAGGGGGCGGGGCCCAAGAGACCCAGTACTTC
TRBJ1-1 - - TRBV7-3 CASSPDGQMNTEAFF TGTGCCAGCAGCCCCGACGGACAGATGAACACTGAAGCTTTCTTT
TRBJ2-5 - many TRBV6-5 CASSPDGKTQYF TGTGCCAGCAGCCCCGACGGAAAGACCCAGTACTTC
TRBJ2-1 - - TRBV7-2 CASQKETFYNEQFF TGTGCCTCCCAGAAGGAGACGTTCTACAATGAGCAGTTCTTC
TRBJ2-1 - many TRBV7-2 CASSFRPGANEQFF TGTGCCAGCAGCTTCCGGCCGGGGGCAAATGAGCAGTTCTTC
TRBJ2-1 - few TRBV24-1 CATSDSGRGRGNEQFF TGTGCCACCAGTGATTCTGGTCGTGGGAGAGGCAATGAGCAGTTCTTC
TRBJ2-7 TRBD1 many TRBV20-1 CSARSPGQRVYEQYF TGCAGTGCTAGGTCCCCGGGACAGCGAGTCTACGAGCAGTACTTC
TRBJ2-3 - few TRBV3-1 CASSQAESTDTQYF TGTGCCAGCAGCCAAGCGGAAAGCACAGATACGCAGTATTTT
TRBJ2-1 - once TRBV12-5 CASGLRGHPYNEQFF TGTGCTAGTGGTTTGCGGGGGCATCCCTACAATGAGCAGTTCTTC
TRBJ2-5 - once TRBV12-3/TRBV12-4 CASSSPDNQETQYF TGTGCCAGCAGTTCCCCGGACAACCAAGAGACCCAGTACTTC
TRBJ2-2 - - TRBV12-3/TRBV12-4 CASRPPGAPTGELFF TGTGCCAGCAGGCCCCCGGGGGCGCCCACCGGGGAGCTGTTTTTT
TRBJ2-3 - many TRBV5-1 CASRDVTGTDTQYF TGCGCCAGCAGGGACGTCACTGGCACAGATACGCAGTATTTT
TRBJ2-4 - many TRBV7-9 CASSFSGAGDIQYF TGTGCCAGCAGCTTCTCAGGGGCGGGAGACATTCAGTACTTC
TRBJ2-1 TRBD2 many TRBV27 CASRLAGAGNEQFF TGTGCCAGCAGGCTAGCGGGGGCCGGCAATGAGCAGTTCTTC
TRBJ1-1 - many TRBV29-1 CSVDGGNTEAFF TGCAGCGTTGATGGGGGGAACACTGAAGCTTTCTTT
TRBJ2-5 - many TRBV29-1 CSVYRTVTQETQYF TGCAGCGTCTATAGGACAGTCACCCAAGAGACCCAGTACTTC
TRBJ1-2 - - TRBV18 CASSPDMGLRVGYGYTF TGTGCCAGCTCACCGGACATGGGGTTGCGGGTCGGCTATGGCTACACCTTC
TRBJ1-3 - few TRBV6-5 CASRLEASGNTIYF TGTGCCAGCAGGCTCGAGGCGTCTGGAAACACCATATATTTT